This TCR beta chain was found in a study of regulatory T cells in long-lasting Graves disease. The table lists this clonotype with many counts. Its target is unknown. Time point indicated: newly diagnosed GD, antithyroid drugs for less than 3 months. Construction of the TCR library relied on RNA isolated from PBMCs. The study's findings and limits: Patients with persistent disease showed a bias toward TRBV28, TRBJ1-2 and TRBJ2-5. TCR diversity was lower in persistent Graves' patients (versus newly diagnosed ones). Accuracy may have been reduced by the small sample size.

Researchers made TCR beta libraries by using iRepertoire HTBI primers and running Arm-PCR on CDR3 regions. TCRdb independently ran MiXCR on the multiplex PCR reads; one entry per CDR3 protein. The table lists approximately 470,000 distinct CDR3 sequences, about 17% of them singletons, with roughly an eighth in the top ten. Looked up from germline, CDR1 is SGHDT and CDR2 is YYEEEE. This CDR3 region has 13 residues. V was pared by 4 bases and J by 7 bases, with 7 bases of the junction left unmatched. These data were also reused for a study on T cells in Graves' hyperthyroidism and ophthalmopathy.

This chain connects TRBV5-6 to TRBJ2-7; 8 bases line up with TRBD2. The sequencing here drew on peripheral blood mononuclear cells (PBMCs), taken at new diagnosis, from a patient treated with antithyroid drugs. This clonotype originated in a man aged 35 to 55 with Graves disease. This CDR3 is CASSRPAGDEQYF. The DNA for the CDR3 is TGTGCCAGCAGCCGCCCAGCGGGAGATGAGCAGTACTTC.